The text below deals with one T cell receptor beta chain. Its matching antigen is unknown. Trimming took 1 base from V and 5 from J, leaving 27 bases between them. Germline-derived CDR1 and CDR2 are KGHSH and LQKENI. The CDR3 length is 20 residues. It was from resections taken during corrective heart surgery that the thymus tissue came. Donors were healthy Finnish babies undergoing corrective operations for congenital heart defects. Repertoires were generated with immunoSEQ multiplex PCR, while TCRdb's copy carries only in-frame clones and drops some. This sample has roughly 86,000 clones, with 90% to 98% found just once. These data come from a study of human thymus T cells. Study results and limitations: Related work found strong thymic repertoire overlap between unrelated individuals.

Sequencing was performed on thymus tissue. The receptor's source is a boy under three years old with a congenital heart defect but otherwise immunologically healthy. This chain uses TRBV18 with TRBJ2-1; maybe TRBD1 (5 bases). CDR3 protein: CASSPRGADSPWRENNEQFF. The DNA of the CDR3 is TGTGCCAGCTCACCACGTGGGGCCGATAGCCCGTGGAGAGAGAACAATGAGCAGTTCTTC.